These 31 T cell receptor beta chains came from one sample sequenced in a study of blood T cell repertoires in COVID-19. Here immunoSEQ multiplex PCR was the method, and the copy in TCRdb shows in-frame clones only, minus some. The top ten clones hold around 4.7% of a sample with about 84,000 clones, over 90% of them seen once. The sequenced sample consisted of peripheral blood. Source of these receptors: a human donor with active COVID-19. The donor label of this sample is uncertain.

The chain employs TRBV3-1 (or the pseudogene TRBV3-2) and TRBJ2-7; D possibly corresponds to TRBD2 (6 bases). The germline CDR1 and CDR2 sequences are LGHDT and YNNKEL (reference sequence). The V end was cut by 3 bases, the J end by 1 base, with 22 bases between. CDR3 length equals 18 residues. The CDR3 loop is CASSQDRGPGVPSYEQYF. The CDR3 bases are TGTGCCAGCAGCCAGGACCGGGGACCGGGGGTCCCTTCCTACGAGCAGTACTTC.

Comment on this clone: The germline gene is not matched at one end of the junction; a read error may be the cause. The chain employs TRBV11-3 and TRBJ2-5, with a possible D match to TRBD1 (6 bases). The CDR3 has 14 residues. Germline V gives CDR1 SGHNT, CDR2 YENEEA. CDR3 sequence: CASSIDRPPGTQYF. The DNA for the CDR3 is TGTGCCAGCAGCATAGACAGGCCCCCCGGGACCCAGTACTTC.

V gene TRBV28 combines with J gene TRBJ2-1; no clear D. This CDR3 comprises 12 residues. Germline V CDR1 and CDR2: MDHEN, SYDVKM. The germline V and J ends were trimmed by 4 bases and 12 bases, with 13 bases remaining between them. The CDR3 loop is CASSSLVSRQFF. CDR3 nucleotide sequence: TGTGCCAGCAGTTCCTTAGTATCCCGGCAGTTCTTC. The full variable domain, in which reference TRBV28 and TRBJ2-1 provide the parts outside the CDR3, is DVKVTQSSRYLVKRTGEKVFLECVQDMDHENMFWYRQDPGLGLRLIYFSYDVKMKEKGDIPEGYSVSREKKERFSLILESASTNQTSMYLCASSSLVSRQFFGPGTRLTVL.

This clone was observed a single time. V is TRBV5-1 and J is TRBJ2-3; 11 positions agree with TRBD1. The germline V gene encodes CDR1 SGHRS and CDR2 YFSETQ. With 4 bases clipped from V and 4 bases from J, the junction kept 11 bases outside the gene matches. The CDR3 has 17 residues. DNA for the CDR3: TGCGCCAGCAGCCCACAGGTGGGGACAGGGGGGGCAGATACGCAGTATTTT. Translated: CASSPQVGTGGADTQYF.

J is TRBJ1-4 and V is TRBV6-7; D is unclear. TRBV6-7 is an ORF; its function is uncertain. V shed 9 bases and J shed 9 bases, with 14 bases lying between them. The CDR3 loop spans 12 amino acids. CDR3 sequence reads: CARHLRVKKLFF. The CDR3, as DNA: TGTGCCAGACACCTCCGGGTAAAAAAACTGTTTTTT.

The J gene is TRBJ1-2, the V gene TRBV3-1 (or the pseudogene TRBV3-2); weak D call: TRBD1 (5 bases). V was cut by 0 bases and J by 8 bases, with 7 bases left in between. In germline, CDR1 is LGHDT, CDR2 YNNKEL (reference sequence). The CDR3 loop spans 12 amino acids. The CDR3 DNA sequence: TGTGCCAGCAGCCAAGAGGGGCGAGGCTACACCTTC. As protein: CASSQEGRGYTF.

The chain employs TRBV5-1 and TRBJ1-3; 7 positions agree with TRBD1. Per the germline V gene, CDR1 is SGHRS and CDR2 is YFSETQ. This CDR3 is built from 18 residues. V lost 3 bases to trimming and J lost 0 bases; unmatched junction nucleotides: 12. The CDR3 protein is CASSWGAKTGSSGNTIYF. For the CDR3, the DNA is TGCGCCAGCAGCTGGGGGGCGAAGACAGGGAGCTCTGGAAACACCATATATTTT.

This chain links TRBV7-2 with TRBJ1-5; no clear D. CDR1 and CDR2 (germline): SGHTA, FQGNSA. The ends were cut back, 2 bases at V and 3 bases at J, with 5 bases in the middle. The CDR3 is made up of 13 amino acids. The CDR3 nucleotides are TGTGCCAGCAGCTTAAACTCCAATCAGCCCCAGCATTTT. This codes for CASSLNSNQPQHF. Full variable domain (rest looked up from reference TRBV7-2 and TRBJ1-5): GAGVSQSPSNKVTEKGKDVELRCDPISGHTALYWYRQSLGQGLEFLIYFQGNSAPDKSGLPSDRFSAERTGGSVSTLTIQRTQQEDSAVYLCASSLNSNQPQHFGDGTRLSIL.

V and J are TRBV2 and TRBJ2-2; D might be TRBD1 (5 bases). The CDR3 length is 14 residues. Germline CDR1 reads SNHLY; CDR2 reads FYNNEI. V lost 9 bases, J lost 1 base, and 12 bases lay in between. The CDR3 loop reads CARTRQKNTGELFF. In DNA form, the CDR3 reads TGTGCCAGAACCCGACAGAAGAACACCGGGGAGCTGTTTTTT.

This clone showed up just a few times. V is TRBV5-1 and J is TRBJ2-7; TRBD1 might be the D (5 bases). This CDR3 region has 13 residues. The germline V gene encodes CDR1 SGHRS and CDR2 YFSETQ. The V end was cut by 4 bases, the J end by 5 bases, with 13 bases between. The CDR3 sequence is CASSLLPGNEQYF. In DNA, the CDR3 is TGCGCCAGCAGCCTACTCCCAGGGAACGAGCAGTACTTC.

The CDR3 reads CASSATVVANTGELFF. CDR3 bases: TGTGCCAGCTCCGCTACCGTGGTAGCGAACACCGGGGAGCTGTTTTTT. The J gene is TRBJ2-2, the V gene TRBV18; D gene uncertain. Germline V gene lookup returns CDR1 KGHSH and CDR2 LQKENI. The V gene lost 6 bases and the J gene lost 0 bases, with 14 bases spanning the gap. The CDR3 runs 16 residues.

The chain combines TRBV5-1 with TRBJ1-4; 7 bases line up with TRBD1. The ends lost 0 bases at V and 7 bases at J; junction bases unmatched: 6. There are 15 residues in the CDR3. Germline V CDR1 and CDR2: SGHRS, YFSETQ. The CDR3 DNA sequence: TGCGCCAGCAGCTTGGGACAGGGTGGAAGTGAAAAACTGTTTTTT. This sequence encodes CASSLGQGGSEKLFF.

This chain links TRBV3-1 (or the pseudogene TRBV3-2) with TRBJ1-5; TRBD1 is a possible D gene (5 bases). The germline CDR1 and CDR2 sequences are LGHDT and YNNKEL (reference sequence). The V end lost 0 bases, the J end lost 7 bases, and 10 bases lay between the germline ends. This CDR3 is 14 amino acids long. The CDR3 loop reads CASSQDAGNQPQHF. As DNA, the CDR3 is TGTGCCAGCAGCCAAGATGCAGGGAACCAGCCCCAGCATTTT.

The J gene is TRBJ2-7, the V gene TRBV7-6; 11 bases align to TRBD1. This CDR3 region has 16 residues. With V trimmed by 4 bases and J by 3 bases, 8 bases remained unmatched. The germline CDR1 and CDR2 sequences are SGHVS and FNYEAQ. Written as DNA, the CDR3 is TGTGCCAGCAGCTCGCCCGGGACAGGGGGTTTCTACGAGCAGTACTTC. As protein: CASSSPGTGGFYEQYF.

V and J are TRBV7-9 and TRBJ2-3, with 7 bases fitting TRBD2. With 3 bases clipped from V and 0 bases from J, the junction kept 6 bases outside the gene matches. Germline CDR1 is SEHNR and CDR2 is FQNEAQ (reference sequence). The CDR3 has 16 residues. The CDR3 loop reads CASSFQRGPSTDTQYF. CDR3 DNA: TGTGCCAGCAGCTTCCAGCGGGGCCCTAGCACAGATACGCAGTATTTT.

This clone was seen a single time. The genes are TRBV5-6 and TRBJ1-5; no firm D call. Germline CDR1 is SGHDT and CDR2 is YYEEEE. The CDR3 consists of 16 residues. The ends were cut back, 4 bases at V and 3 bases at J, with 17 bases in the middle. CDR3 sequence (DNA): TGTGCCAGCAGCCTATACTCATTTGAGCACAATCAGCCCCAGCATTTT. This gives the protein CASSLYSFEHNQPQHF.

The V and J genes are TRBV29-1 and TRBJ2-4; the match to TRBD1 covers 9 bases. The CDR3 is 13 amino acids. V lost 4 bases, J lost 6 bases, and 4 bases stayed unmatched. Germline CDR1 is SQVTM and CDR2 is ANQGSEA. CDR3 sequence (DNA): TGCAGCGTTGCACAGGACAGGGGAAACATTCAGTACTTC. Encoded protein: CSVAQDRGNIQYF.

This rearrangement joins TRBV5-6 to TRBJ2-2; tentative D call: TRBD2 (6 bases). The CDR3 is made up of 13 amino acids. Trimming removed 4 bases from V and 6 bases from J, with 10 bases in between. The germline CDR1 and CDR2 sequences are SGHDT and YYEEEE. In DNA, the CDR3 is TGTGCCAGCAGCCGCGGGGAGGCCGGGGAGCTGTTTTTT. Translated, it gives CASSRGEAGELFF.

The chain has TRBV6-1 and TRBJ2-1; D perhaps matches TRBD1 (5 bases). Germline lookup yields CDR1 MNHNS and CDR2 SASEGT. V gave up 3 bases and J gave up 9 bases, with 12 bases separating them. The CDR3 totals 13 residues. The CDR3 protein is CASSDNRWAEQFF. DNA for the CDR3: TGTGCCAGCAGTGATAACAGGTGGGCTGAGCAGTTCTTC.

The chain combines TRBV11-3 with TRBJ1-1, with D possibly TRBD1 on 5 matching bases. Germline CDR1 SGHNT, CDR2 YENEEA. This CDR3 comprises 13 residues. V lost 4 bases and J 5 bases, leaving 11 bases between the germline ends. The CDR3 spells CASSSDRRTEAFF. DNA of the CDR3: TGTGCCAGCAGCTCCGACAGAAGAACTGAAGCTTTCTTT.

The rearrangement uses TRBV3-1 (or the pseudogene TRBV3-2) and TRBJ2-7; 8 bases map to TRBD1. The ends lost 4 bases at V and 2 bases at J; junction bases unmatched: 7. The CDR3 is made up of 15 amino acids. Germline values: CDR1 LGHDT, CDR2 YNNKEL (reference sequence). This chain's CDR3 is CASSRTGTGTYEQYF. The DNA for the CDR3 is TGTGCCAGCAGCCGTACAGGGACAGGTACCTACGAGCAGTACTTC.

The chain combines TRBV7-8 with TRBJ2-7; 7 bases are a match to TRBD2. Germline CDR1 is SGHVS and CDR2 is FQNEAQ. CDR3 length: 15 residues. Trimming at V came to 5 bases and at J to 2 bases, leaving 9 bases not matched to a gene. This CDR3 is CASSPGTNKAYEQYF. The CDR3 DNA reads TGTGCCAGCAGCCCGGGGACTAACAAAGCCTACGAGCAGTACTTC.

The chain uses TRBV27 and TRBJ2-1; D ambiguous. The germline V and J ends were trimmed by 5 bases and 11 bases, with 13 bases remaining between them. Germline V CDR1 and CDR2: MNHEY, SMNVEV (reference sequence). The length of the CDR3 is 12 residues. The CDR3 nucleotides read TGTGCCAGCAGTCCACCTTCGCGCAAGCAGTTCTTC. The encoded protein is CASSPPSRKQFF.

The chain carries TRBV5-6 and TRBJ2-1; tentatively, D is TRBD1 (6 bases). Trimming shortened V by 4 bases and J by 9 bases, and 23 bases separated the two germline ends. Germline V gives CDR1 SGHDT, CDR2 YYEEEE. The CDR3 is 16 residues long. The CDR3 bases are TGTGCCAGCAGCCCGACGGTAGGGGGAGTACGTGTTGAGCAGTTCTTC. It specifies CASSPTVGGVRVEQFF.

V gene TRBV25-1 combines with J gene TRBJ2-1, with 9 bases that match TRBD2. Looked up from germline, CDR1 is MGHDK and CDR2 is SYGVNS. J lost 2 bases, V lost 2 bases, and 4 bases had no gene match. The CDR3 extends over 16 amino acids. CDR3 DNA: TGTGCCAGCAGTGAACAAGGCGGGAGGGCCTACAATGAGCAGTTCTTC. Translation: CASSEQGGRAYNEQFF.

The count of this clone is one. The CDR3: CASIHGERGPETQYF. CDR3 in DNA: TGTGCCAGCATCCACGGGGAGCGGGGGCCCGAGACCCAGTACTTC. J is TRBJ2-5 and V is TRBV5-4; 8 nucleotides line up with TRBD2. The CDR3 extends over 15 amino acids. CDR1 SGHNT and CDR2 YYREEE come from the germline V gene (reference sequence). V trimming: 6 bases; J trimming: 5 bases; junction bases outside the gene matches: 12.

This chain links TRBV9 with TRBJ1-5, with no clear D. The CDR3 has 14 amino acids. Germline V gives CDR1 SGDLS, CDR2 YYNGEE. V was cut by 1 base and J by 9 bases, with 14 bases left in between. CDR3 sequence (DNA): TGTGCCAGCAGCGTAAATCAAGTCAGTGGGCCCCAGCATTTT. Residues: CASSVNQVSGPQHF.

This clone was seen only a few times. The chain combines TRBV29-1 with TRBJ1-1; a possible D gene is TRBD1 (5 bases). CDR3 size: 14 residues. Trimming cost V 3 bases and J 6 bases, with 17 bases left between them. Germline V gene data show CDR1 as SQVTM and CDR2 as ANQGSEA. The CDR3 DNA sequence: TGCAGCGTTGATGACGGGGGAGTTGCCCCTGAAGCTTTCTTT. Translation gives CSVDDGGVAPEAFF.

The rearrangement joins TRBV7-9 to TRBJ1-1, with D unclear. The ends were cut back, 1 base at V and 10 bases at J, with 19 bases in the middle. The CDR3 is 15 amino acids. Germline CDR1 reads SEHNR; CDR2 reads FQNEAQ (reference sequence). The CDR3 is CASSLDGGPLSPAFF. The CDR3 DNA is TGTGCCAGCAGCTTAGATGGCGGGCCTCTCAGCCCAGCTTTCTTT.

CDR3 in DNA: TGCAGCGTCGCGTCACAGGGCCCTGGAAACACCATATATTTT. Translating it yields CSVASQGPGNTIYF. The chain is built from TRBV29-1 and TRBJ1-3, with D perhaps TRBD1 (6 bases). Trimming removed 6 bases at V and 2 bases at J, with 14 bases between. The germline V gene has CDR1 SQVTM and CDR2 ANQGSEA. The CDR3 contains 14 residues.

Only one count was recorded for this clone. V and J are TRBV5-1 and TRBJ2-1; TRBD1 aligns across 12 bases. The CDR3 length is 15 residues. V trimming: 4 bases; J trimming: 10 bases; junction bases outside the gene matches: 9. Germline-derived CDR1 and CDR2 are SGHRS and YFSETQ. This CDR3 is CASSRPGQGAEEQFF. The CDR3 DNA reads as TGCGCCAGCAGCAGACCGGGACAGGGGGCTGAAGAGCAGTTCTTC.